This T cell receptor (beta chain) was captured by sequencing in a study of blood T cell repertoires in COVID-19. At the level of the study: Collection of acute and convalescent COVID-19 samples took place in the United States, Italy and Spain.

Method: immunoSEQ multiplex PCR; TCRdb's copy keeps in-frame clones and lacks some. The sample includes about 240,000 clones, 83% seen only once; the top ten take less than 4%. Cohort placement rested on clinical history that participants reported themselves. People in the exposed group encountered a COVID-19 case within 2 weeks before entering the study. Germline V gene data show CDR1 as SGHNT and CDR2 as YYREEE (reference sequence). The CDR3 loop spans 13 amino acids. V lost 5 bases and J 4 bases, leaving 12 bases between the germline ends. The table lists this clone with a count of one. J is TRBJ1-2 and V is TRBV5-4; D uncertain. The receptor was derived from a woman in her thirties or forties who had been exposed to COVID-19. The sample consisted of PBMCs or T cells enriched from blood (not recorded which). CDR3 DNA: TGTGCCAGCAGTCTCGGCAGCGGCTATGGCTACACCTTC. Amino acid sequence: CASSLGSGYGYTF.